One T cell receptor (beta chain) is described in this entry. These data come from a study of cytomegalovirus exposure and HLA in healthy donors. Looking at the study overall: Most genotyped donors, 81% of more than 300, had Caucasian-associated genetic ancestry.

V lost 0 bases to trimming and J lost 1 base, with 13 bases between them. The CDR3 contains 16 residues. Germline V gives CDR1 SGDLS, CDR2 YYNGEE. In the PCR, 60 Vbeta and 13 Jbeta primers were used. Measured with immunoSEQ multiplex PCR; TCRdb has only the in-frame clones, and not every one. The sample carries fewer than 200,000 clones, roughly 84% recorded once. The chain joins TRBV9 to TRBJ1-1; tentative D call: TRBD1 (5 bases). The sequencing sample was made of PBMCs. This TCR came from a man aged 25 to 40 in good health and CMV-seropositive. The CDR3 DNA reads as TGTGCCAGCAGCGTAGCCGCGGCAGGGCCGAACACTGAAGCTTTCTTT. This encodes CASSVAAAGPNTEAFF.